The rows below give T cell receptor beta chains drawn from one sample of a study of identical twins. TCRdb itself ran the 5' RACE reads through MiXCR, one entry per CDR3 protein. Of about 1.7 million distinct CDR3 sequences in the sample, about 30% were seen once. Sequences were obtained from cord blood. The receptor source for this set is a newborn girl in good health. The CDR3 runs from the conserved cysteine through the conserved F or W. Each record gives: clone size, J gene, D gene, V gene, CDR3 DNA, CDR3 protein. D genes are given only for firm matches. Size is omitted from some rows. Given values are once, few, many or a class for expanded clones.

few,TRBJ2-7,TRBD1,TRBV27,TGTGCCAGCAGTCCCCGGGACAGGGGCAGAGGGGAGCAGTACTTC,CASSPRDRGRGEQYF
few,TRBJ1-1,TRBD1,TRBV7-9,TGTGCCAGCAGCGAAGACAGGGGACTCACTGAAGCTTTCTTT,CASSEDRGLTEAFF
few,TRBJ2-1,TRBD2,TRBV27,TGTGCCAGCAGTCAATTCGGACTAGCGGGAAAGGGTGAGCAGTTCTTC,CASSQFGLAGKGEQFF
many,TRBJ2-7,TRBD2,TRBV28,TGTGCCAGCAGTCGTGGACTAGCGGGTCTCTACGAGCAGTACTTC,CASSRGLAGLYEQYF
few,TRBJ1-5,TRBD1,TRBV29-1,TGCAGCGGGGACAGGGCGAATCAGCCCCAGCATTTT,CSGDRANQPQHF
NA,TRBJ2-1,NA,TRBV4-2,TGTGCCAGCAGCCAACCCCCGGTGTTCGGGAAGGGCAATGAGCAGTTCTTC,CASSQPPVFGKGNEQFF
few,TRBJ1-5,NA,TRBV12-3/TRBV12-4,TGTGCCAGCAGTTTAAGGGGGTTTCAGCCCCAGCATTTT,CASSLRGFQPQHF
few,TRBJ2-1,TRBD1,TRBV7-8,TGTGCCAGCAGCTCTAGGGGGCTGAGTGAGCAGTTCTTC,CASSSRGLSEQFF
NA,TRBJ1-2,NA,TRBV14,TGTGCCAGCAGCCAAGAAGGGGGGGGCTGCACCTTC,CASSQEGGGCTF
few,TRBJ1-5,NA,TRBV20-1,TGCAGTGCTAGAGCAGGGAACGATCAGCCCCAGCATTTT,CSARAGNDQPQHF
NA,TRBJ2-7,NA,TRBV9,TGTGCCAGCAGCGCCCAGGAGATGGGGGACACCTACAATGAGCAGTACTTC,CASSAQEMGDTYNEQYF
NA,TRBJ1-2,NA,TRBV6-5,TGTGCCAGCAGTCAAAATGCCTACTATGGCTACACCTTC,CASSQNAYYGYTF
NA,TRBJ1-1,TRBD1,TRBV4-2,TGTGCCAGCAGCCAAGATGTTGAGGGGGCCCCAAACACTGAAGCTTTCTTT,CASSQDVEGAPNTEAFF
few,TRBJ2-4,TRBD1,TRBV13,TGTGCCAGCAGCTCCCAATTTCGGGCAGGGGGTACCCTACAGTACTTC,CASSSQFRAGGTLQYF
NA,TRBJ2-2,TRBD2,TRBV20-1,TGCAGTGCTGGCCCCACTAGCGGGGTTAACGGGGAGCTGTTTTTT,CSAGPTSGVNGELFF
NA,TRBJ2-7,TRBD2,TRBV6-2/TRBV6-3,TGTGCCAGCAACTCCAAGAGAGGCGGGAGTGTCTACGAGCAGTACTTC,CASNSKRGGSVYEQYF
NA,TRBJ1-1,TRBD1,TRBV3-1,TGTGCCAGCAGCCACTCTCGGACAGGGTGGACCAACACTGAAGCTTTCTTT,CASSHSRTGWTNTEAFF
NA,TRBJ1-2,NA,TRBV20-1,TGCAGTGCTAGAGATTTACAGGGCCCCTATAGCTACACCTTC,CSARDLQGPYSYTF
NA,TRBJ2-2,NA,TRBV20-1,TGCAGTGCTAGAGATGGAGTAGCGAACACCGGGGAGCTGTTTTTT,CSARDGVANTGELFF
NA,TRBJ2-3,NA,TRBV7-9,TGTGCCAGCAGCTTAGGTAGACAGCCTAGCACAGATACGCAGTATTTT,CASSLGRQPSTDTQYF
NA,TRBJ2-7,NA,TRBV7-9,TGTGCCAGCAGTTCGGTCCACTACGAGCAGTACTTC,CASSSVHYEQYF